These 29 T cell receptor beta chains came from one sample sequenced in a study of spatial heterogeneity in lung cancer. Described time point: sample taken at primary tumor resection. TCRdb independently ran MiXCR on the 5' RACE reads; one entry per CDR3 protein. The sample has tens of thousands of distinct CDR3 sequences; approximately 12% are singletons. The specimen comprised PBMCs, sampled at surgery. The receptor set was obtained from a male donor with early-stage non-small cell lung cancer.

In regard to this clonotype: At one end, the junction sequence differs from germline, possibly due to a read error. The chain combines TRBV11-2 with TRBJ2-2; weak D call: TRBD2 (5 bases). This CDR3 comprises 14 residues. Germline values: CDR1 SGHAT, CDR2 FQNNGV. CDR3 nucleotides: TGTGCCAGCAGCCCCGGTCATCACACCGGGGTGCTGTTTTTT. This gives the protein CASSPGHHTGVLFF.

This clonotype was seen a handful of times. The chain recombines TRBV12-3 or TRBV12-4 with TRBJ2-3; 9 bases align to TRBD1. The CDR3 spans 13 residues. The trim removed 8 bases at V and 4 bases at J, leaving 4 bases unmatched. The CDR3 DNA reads TGTGCCAGCCGTACAGGGGGCGCAGATACGCAGTATTTT. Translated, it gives CASRTGGADTQYF.

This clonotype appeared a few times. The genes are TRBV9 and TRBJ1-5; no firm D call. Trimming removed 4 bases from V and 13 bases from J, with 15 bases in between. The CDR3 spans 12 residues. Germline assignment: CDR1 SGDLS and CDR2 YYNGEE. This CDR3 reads CASSSRRAAQHF. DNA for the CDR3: TGTGCCAGCAGCTCCCGGCGGGCCGCTCAGCATTTT.

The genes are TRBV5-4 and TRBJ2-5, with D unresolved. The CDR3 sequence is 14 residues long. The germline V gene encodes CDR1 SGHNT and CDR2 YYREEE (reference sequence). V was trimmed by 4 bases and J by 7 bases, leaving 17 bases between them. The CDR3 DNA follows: TGTGCCAGCAGCCCCGTCAACCAAATGGGGACCCAGTACTTC. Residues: CASSPVNQMGTQYF.

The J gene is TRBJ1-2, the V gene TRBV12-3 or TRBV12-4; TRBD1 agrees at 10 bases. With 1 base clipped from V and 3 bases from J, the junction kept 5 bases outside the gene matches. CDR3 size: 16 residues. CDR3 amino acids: CASSLGTGGLDYGYTF. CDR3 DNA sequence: TGTGCCAGCAGTTTAGGGACAGGGGGTTTAGACTATGGCTACACCTTC.

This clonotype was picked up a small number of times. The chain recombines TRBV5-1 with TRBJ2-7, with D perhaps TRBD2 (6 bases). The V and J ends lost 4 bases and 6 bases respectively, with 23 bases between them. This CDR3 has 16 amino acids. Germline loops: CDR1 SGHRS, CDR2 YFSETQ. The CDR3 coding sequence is TGCGCCAGCAGCGACACCCCTCCGGGAGTGCCGAGCGAGCAGTACTTC. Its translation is CASSDTPPGVPSEQYF.

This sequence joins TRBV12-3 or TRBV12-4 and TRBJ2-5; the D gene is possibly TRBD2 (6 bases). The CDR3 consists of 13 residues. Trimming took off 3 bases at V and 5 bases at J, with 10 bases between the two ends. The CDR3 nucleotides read TGTGCCAGCAGTTTGACTAGACGGGAGACCCAGTACTTC. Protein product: CASSLTRRETQYF.

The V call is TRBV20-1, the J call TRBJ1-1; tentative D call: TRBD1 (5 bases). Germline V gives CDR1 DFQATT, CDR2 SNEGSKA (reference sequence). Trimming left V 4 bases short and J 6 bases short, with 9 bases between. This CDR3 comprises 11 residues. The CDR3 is CSANRRAEAFF. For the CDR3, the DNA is TGCAGTGCTAACAGGCGCGCTGAAGCTTTCTTT.

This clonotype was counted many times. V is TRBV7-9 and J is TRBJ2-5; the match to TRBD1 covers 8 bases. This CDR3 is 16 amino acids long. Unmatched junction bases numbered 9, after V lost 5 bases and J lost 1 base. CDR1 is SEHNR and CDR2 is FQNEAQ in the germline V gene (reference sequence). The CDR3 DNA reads TGTGCCAGCAGCAACTTGGGGACAGGACCCCAAGAGACCCAGTACTTC. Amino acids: CASSNLGTGPQETQYF.

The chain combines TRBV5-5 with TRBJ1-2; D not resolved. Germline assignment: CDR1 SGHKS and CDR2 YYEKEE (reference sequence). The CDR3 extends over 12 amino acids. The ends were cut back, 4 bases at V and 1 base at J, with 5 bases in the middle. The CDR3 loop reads CASSHDNYGYTF. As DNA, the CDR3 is TGTGCCAGCAGCCACGATAACTATGGCTACACCTTC. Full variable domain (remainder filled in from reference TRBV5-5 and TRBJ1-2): DAGVTQSPTHLIKTRGQQVTLRCSPISGHKSVSWYQQVLGQGPQFIFQYYEKEERGRGNFPDRFSARQFPNYSSELNVNALLLGDSALYLCASSHDNYGYTFGSGTRLTVV.

CDR3 residues: CASSSPGQRYGYTF. As DNA, the CDR3 is TGTGCCAGCAGCTCCCCAGGGCAGCGCTATGGCTACACCTTC. V and J are TRBV7-2 and TRBJ1-2; possibly TRBD1 for D (5 bases). This CDR3 comprises 14 residues. Germline values: CDR1 SGHTA, CDR2 FQGNSA. V lost 4 bases and J 4 bases, leaving 13 bases between the germline ends.

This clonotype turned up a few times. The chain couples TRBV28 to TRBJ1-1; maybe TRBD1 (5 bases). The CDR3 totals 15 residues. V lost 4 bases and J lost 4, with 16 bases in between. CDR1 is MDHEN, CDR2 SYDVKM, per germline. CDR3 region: CASSSPGAAFTEAFF. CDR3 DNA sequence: TGTGCCAGCAGTTCTCCTGGGGCGGCGTTCACTGAAGCTTTCTTT.

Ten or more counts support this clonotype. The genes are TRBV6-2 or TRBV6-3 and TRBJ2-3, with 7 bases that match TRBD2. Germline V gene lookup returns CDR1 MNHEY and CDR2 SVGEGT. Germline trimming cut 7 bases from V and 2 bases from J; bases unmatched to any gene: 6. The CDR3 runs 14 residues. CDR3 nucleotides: TGTGCCAGCATCCGAGGACTAGACACAGATACGCAGTATTTT. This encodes CASIRGLDTDTQYF.

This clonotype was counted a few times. CDR3 sequence: CASSGTMTQYF. The CDR3 bases are TGTGCCAGCAGCGGCACAATGACCCAGTACTTC. The chain has TRBV11-2 and TRBJ2-5; D is unclear. Trimming took off 5 bases at V and 7 bases at J, with 8 bases between the two ends. Germline lookup yields CDR1 SGHAT and CDR2 FQNNGV. This CDR3 comprises 11 residues.

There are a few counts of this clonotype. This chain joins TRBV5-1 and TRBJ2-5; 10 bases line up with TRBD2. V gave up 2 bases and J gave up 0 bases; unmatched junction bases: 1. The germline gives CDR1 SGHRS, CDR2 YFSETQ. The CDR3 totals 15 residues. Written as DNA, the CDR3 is TGCGCCAGCAGCTTTACTAGCGGGAACCAAGAGACCCAGTACTTC. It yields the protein CASSFTSGNQETQYF.

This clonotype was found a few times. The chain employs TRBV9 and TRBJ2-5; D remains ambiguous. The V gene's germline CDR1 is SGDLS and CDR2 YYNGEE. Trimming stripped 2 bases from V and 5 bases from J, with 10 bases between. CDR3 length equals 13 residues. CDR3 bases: TGTGCCAGCAGCGTGGCAGGTAGCGAGACCCAGTACTTC. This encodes CASSVAGSETQYF.

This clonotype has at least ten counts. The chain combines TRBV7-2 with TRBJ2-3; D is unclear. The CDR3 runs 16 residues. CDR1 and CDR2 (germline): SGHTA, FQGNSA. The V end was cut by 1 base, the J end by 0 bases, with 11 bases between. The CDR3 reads CASSLDLAVSTDTQYF. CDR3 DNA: TGTGCCAGCAGCTTAGATCTTGCGGTTAGCACAGATACGCAGTATTTT. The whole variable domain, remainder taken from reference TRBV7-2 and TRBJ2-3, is GAGVSQSPSNKVTEKGKDVELRCDPISGHTALYWYRQSLGQGLEFLIYFQGNSAPDKSGLPSDRFSAERTGGSVSTLTIQRTQQEDSAVYLCASSLDLAVSTDTQYFGPGTRLTVL.

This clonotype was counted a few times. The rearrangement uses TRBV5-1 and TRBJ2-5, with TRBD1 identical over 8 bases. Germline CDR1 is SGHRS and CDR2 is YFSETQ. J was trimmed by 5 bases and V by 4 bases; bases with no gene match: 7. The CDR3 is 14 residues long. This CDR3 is CASSKSQGEETQYF. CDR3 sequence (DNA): TGCGCCAGCAGCAAGTCACAGGGGGAGGAGACCCAGTACTTC.

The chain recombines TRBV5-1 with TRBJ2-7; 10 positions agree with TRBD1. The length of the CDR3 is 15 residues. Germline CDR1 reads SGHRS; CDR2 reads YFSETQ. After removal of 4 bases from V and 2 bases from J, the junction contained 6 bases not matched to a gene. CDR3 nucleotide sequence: TGCGCCAGCAGCACCTCCGGGACAGGGGCCTACGAGCAGTACTTC. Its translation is CASSTSGTGAYEQYF.

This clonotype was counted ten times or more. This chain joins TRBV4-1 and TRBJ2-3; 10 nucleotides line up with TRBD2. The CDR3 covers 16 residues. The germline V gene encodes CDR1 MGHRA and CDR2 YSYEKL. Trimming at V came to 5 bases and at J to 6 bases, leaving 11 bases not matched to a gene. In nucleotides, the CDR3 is TGCGCCAGCAGCACCTGGGGAAGCGGGGGGGCTGATACGCAGTATTTT. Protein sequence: CASSTWGSGGADTQYF.

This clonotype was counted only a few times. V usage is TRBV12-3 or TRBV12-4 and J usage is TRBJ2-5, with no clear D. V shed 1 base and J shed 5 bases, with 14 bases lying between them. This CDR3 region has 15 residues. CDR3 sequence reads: CASSLEVLGMETQYF. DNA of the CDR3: TGTGCCAGCAGTTTAGAAGTCCTGGGCATGGAGACCCAGTACTTC.

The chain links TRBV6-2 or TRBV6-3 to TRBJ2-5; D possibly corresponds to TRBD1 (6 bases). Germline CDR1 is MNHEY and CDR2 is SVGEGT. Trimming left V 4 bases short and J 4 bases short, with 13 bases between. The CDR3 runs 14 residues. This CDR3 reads CASSFRRGGETQYF. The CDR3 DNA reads TGTGCCAGCAGTTTCCGAAGAGGGGGAGAGACCCAGTACTTC.

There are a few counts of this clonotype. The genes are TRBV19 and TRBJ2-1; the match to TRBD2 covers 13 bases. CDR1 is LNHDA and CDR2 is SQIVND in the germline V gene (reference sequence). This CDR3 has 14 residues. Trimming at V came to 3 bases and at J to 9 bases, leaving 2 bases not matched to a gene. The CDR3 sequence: CASSIRTSGSEQFF. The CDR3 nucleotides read TGTGCCAGTAGTATTCGGACTAGCGGGAGTGAGCAGTTCTTC.

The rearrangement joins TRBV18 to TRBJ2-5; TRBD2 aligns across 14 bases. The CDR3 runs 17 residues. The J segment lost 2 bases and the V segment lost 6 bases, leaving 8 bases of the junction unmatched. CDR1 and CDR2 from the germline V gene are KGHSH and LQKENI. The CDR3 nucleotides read TGTGCCAGCTCCCCCTTGGGACTAGCGGGGGATCAAGAGACCCAGTACTTC. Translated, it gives CASSPLGLAGDQETQYF.

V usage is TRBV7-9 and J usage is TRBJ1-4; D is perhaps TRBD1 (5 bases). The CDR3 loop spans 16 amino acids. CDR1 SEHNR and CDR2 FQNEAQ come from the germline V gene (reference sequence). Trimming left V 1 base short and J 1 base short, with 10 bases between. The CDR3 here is CASSLGAGQTNEKLFF. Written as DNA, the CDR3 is TGTGCCAGCAGCTTAGGGGCAGGACAAACTAATGAAAAACTGTTTTTT.

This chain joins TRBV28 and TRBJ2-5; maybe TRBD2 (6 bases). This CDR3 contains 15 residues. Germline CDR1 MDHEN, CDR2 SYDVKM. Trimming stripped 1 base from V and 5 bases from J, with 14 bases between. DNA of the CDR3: TGTGCCAGCAGTTTATTTCTATCGGGGGATGAGACCCAGTACTTC. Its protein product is CASSLFLSGDETQYF. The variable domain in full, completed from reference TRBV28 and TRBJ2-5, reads DVKVTQSSRYLVKRTGEKVFLECVQDMDHENMFWYRQDPGLGLRLIYFSYDVKMKEKGDIPEGYSVSREKKERFSLILESASTNQTSMYLCASSLFLSGDETQYFGPGTRLLVL.

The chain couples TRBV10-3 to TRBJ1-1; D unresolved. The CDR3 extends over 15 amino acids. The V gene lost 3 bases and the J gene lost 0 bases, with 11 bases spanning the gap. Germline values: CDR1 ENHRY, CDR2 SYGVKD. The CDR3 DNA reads TGTGCCATCAGTGAAACGGGGTCCATGAACACTGAAGCTTTCTTT. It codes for CAISETGSMNTEAFF.

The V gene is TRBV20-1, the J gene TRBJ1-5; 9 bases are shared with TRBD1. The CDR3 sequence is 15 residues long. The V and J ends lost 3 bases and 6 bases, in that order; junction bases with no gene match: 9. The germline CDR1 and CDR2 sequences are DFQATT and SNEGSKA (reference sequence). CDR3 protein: CSASPGQGFSQPQHF. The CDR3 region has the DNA TGCAGTGCTAGCCCGGGACAGGGCTTTAGTCAGCCCCAGCATTTT.

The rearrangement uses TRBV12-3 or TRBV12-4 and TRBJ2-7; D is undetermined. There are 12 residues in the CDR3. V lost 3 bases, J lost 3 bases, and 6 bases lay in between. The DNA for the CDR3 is TGTGCCAGCAGTTTTAGTGTCTACGAGCAGTACTTC. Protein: CASSFSVYEQYF.